This TCR beta chain was captured by sequencing in a study of T cell changes during pregnancy in multiple sclerosis. Libraries were prepared by immunoSEQ multiplex PCR; TCRdb keeps only in-frame clonotypes and omits some of them. The sample shows roughly 11,000 clones, 84% of them seen only once. The J segment lost 2 bases and the V segment lost 5 bases, leaving 10 bases of the junction unmatched. Germline lookup yields CDR1 MDHEN and CDR2 SYDVKM. The CDR3 is 16 residues long. This sample comprised CD8+ T cells from peripheral blood mononuclear cells, obtained after pregnancy. This TCR was sampled from a female donor in good health, enrolled as a control in a pregnancy study. The chain uses TRBV28 and TRBJ1-2, with 8 nucleotides matching TRBD1. CDR3 protein: CASSVPDRGVNYGYTF. CDR3 nucleotide sequence: TGTGCCAGCAGTGTCCCCGACAGGGGAGTCAACTATGGCTACACCTTC.